Following are 32 T cell receptor beta chains from one sample sequenced in a study of blood T cells in healthy people across ages. A second about 6 to 12 cycle PCR used barcoded and J-beta primers. TCRdb passed the 5' RACE reads through MiXCR, listing each CDR3 protein once. The sample includes 550,000 to 700,000 distinct CDR3 sequences, 27% of them seen just once. The sequencing input was blood. The receptors were sampled from a woman between 65 and 79 years old in good health.

The genes are TRBV9 and TRBJ2-5; 9 positions agree with TRBD2. The DNA end is more similar to TRBJ2-1, so the J call may be wrong. The CDR3 covers 15 residues. Per the germline V gene, CDR1 is SGDLS and CDR2 is YYNGEE. The CDR3 sequence: CASSGTSGLYNEQFF. For the CDR3, the DNA is TGTGCCAGCAGCGGAACTAGCGGGCTTTACAATGAGCAGTTCTTC.

This clonotype came up a few times. The chain has TRBV14 and TRBJ1-3, with D perhaps TRBD1 (5 bases). CDR1 is SGHDN, CDR2 FVKESK, per germline. The CDR3 contains 13 residues. Deletions cut 0 bases from V and 7 bases from J, with 7 bases between. The CDR3 spells CASSQEGRNTIYF. CDR3 bases: TGTGCCAGCAGCCAAGAGGGGCGGAACACCATATATTTT. The full variable domain, in which reference TRBV14 and TRBJ1-3 provide the parts outside the CDR3, is EAGVTQFPSHSVIEKGQTVTLRCDPISGHDNLYWYRRVMGKEIKFLLHFVKESKQDESGMPNNRFLAERTGGTYSTLKVQPAELEDSGVYFCASSQEGRNTIYFGEGSWLTVV.

This clonotype has a handful of counts. V and J are TRBV5-1 and TRBJ2-1; the D gene is possibly TRBD1 (6 bases). The last part of the DNA fits TRBJ2-5 better; the J call may be wrong. Germline V gives CDR1 SGHRS, CDR2 YFSETQ. This CDR3 is built from 12 residues. The CDR3 reads CASTGVLETQYF. The DNA for the CDR3 is TGCGCCAGCACAGGGGTGCTGGAGACCCAGTACTTC.

V gene TRBV20-1 combines with J gene TRBJ1-1; 8 nucleotides align to TRBD1. Trimming took 4 bases from V and 5 from J; bases not matched to a gene: 6. Germline V gene data show CDR1 as DFQATT and CDR2 as SNEGSKA (reference sequence). This CDR3 is built from 13 residues. CDR3 sequence: CSAISRGQTEAFF. The CDR3 DNA sequence: TGCAGTGCTATCTCCAGGGGGCAGACTGAAGCTTTCTTT.

This clonotype was detected a few times. The chain carries TRBV4-3 and TRBJ2-3; a possible D gene is TRBD2 (6 bases). Germline V gene data show CDR1 as LGHNA and CDR2 as YSLEER. This CDR3 is 14 amino acids long. V shed 2 bases and J shed 6 bases, with 12 bases lying between them. CDR3 in amino acids: CASSQTGLPDTQYF. The CDR3 nucleotides read TGCGCCAGCAGCCAAACGGGACTCCCGGATACGCAGTATTTT.

This clonotype has just one count. V and J are TRBV9 and TRBJ1-2, with TRBD1 matching over 9 bases. The V segment lost 0 bases and the J segment 6 bases; nucleotides outside the gene matches: 3. The CDR3 length is 14 residues. Germline V CDR1 and CDR2: SGDLS, YYNGEE. The CDR3: CASSVGGQGNGYTF. CDR3 nucleotides: TGTGCCAGCAGCGTAGGAGGACAGGGGAATGGCTACACCTTC.

About this clonotype itself: The junction and the germline gene differ at one end; a read error may be behind it. This chain links TRBV18 with TRBJ2-5; D is uncertain. This CDR3 is 13 amino acids long. The germline CDR1 and CDR2 sequences are KGHSH and LQKENI. The CDR3 DNA reads TGTGCCGGCTCGCCAATGCCCCAAGAGACCCAGTACTTC. Protein sequence: CAGSPMPQETQYF.

This chain uses TRBV20-1 with TRBJ2-5; D unresolved. The CDR3 runs 14 residues. Germline V gene lookup returns CDR1 DFQATT and CDR2 SNEGSKA (reference sequence). V was clipped by 1 base and J by 2 bases, with 11 bases between them. CDR3 protein: CSARGVEVQETQYF. CDR3 coding DNA: TGCAGTGCTAGAGGAGTTGAGGTACAAGAGACCCAGTACTTC.

The chain carries TRBV10-3 and TRBJ2-7; 10 bases are shared with TRBD1. Germline-derived CDR1 and CDR2 are ENHRY and SYGVKD. There are 14 residues in the CDR3. V gave up 3 bases and J gave up 2 bases; unmatched junction bases: 1. For the CDR3, the DNA is TGTGCCATCAGTGAAGACAGGGGGCCCTACGAGCAGTACTTC. Translated, it gives CAISEDRGPYEQYF.

The chain joins TRBV12-3 or TRBV12-4 to TRBJ2-1; the match to TRBD2 covers 9 bases. The CDR3 is 15 residues long. Trimming at V came to 4 bases and at J to 3 bases, leaving 4 bases not matched to a gene. In DNA form, the CDR3 reads TGTGCCAGCAGTTCGAGCGGGGGGATCTACAATGAGCAGTTCTTC. It yields the protein CASSSSGGIYNEQFF.

This clonotype was seen a few times. The chain couples TRBV5-1 to TRBJ1-2, with TRBD1 as a possible D gene (5 bases). Trimming took off 0 bases at V and 3 bases at J, with 12 bases between the two ends. In germline, CDR1 is SGHRS, CDR2 YFSETQ. The CDR3 sequence is 15 residues long. DNA of the CDR3: TGCGCCAGCAGCTTGGTGGGCAGGGCGGACTATGGCTACACCTTC. Its translation: CASSLVGRADYGYTF.

This sequence joins TRBV19 and TRBJ2-6; D gene ambiguous. The length of the CDR3 is 16 residues. In germline, CDR1 is LNHDA, CDR2 SQIVND (reference sequence). Trimming left V 6 bases short and J 1 base short, with 13 bases between. Here the CDR3 DNA reads TGTGCCAGTAGCCTTTTGACGGAGTCTGGGGCCAACGTCCTGACTTTC. Translated: CASSLLTESGANVLTF.

This clonotype turned up a few times. The J gene is TRBJ2-1, the V gene TRBV10-3; 16 bases align to TRBD2. The V segment lost 8 bases and the J segment 7 bases; nucleotides outside the gene matches: 17. Germline V CDR1 and CDR2: ENHRY, SYGVKD. The CDR3 runs 19 residues. CDR3: CAIGSLVGLAGGPGNEQFF. The DNA of the CDR3 is TGTGCCATCGGAAGCTTGGTGGGACTAGCGGGGGGGCCAGGGAATGAGCAGTTCTTC.

This chain uses TRBV4-1 with TRBJ2-7; the D gene is possibly TRBD2 (6 bases). CDR3 length equals 16 residues. The ends were cut back, 2 bases at V and 3 bases at J, with 17 bases in the middle. Germline CDR1 is MGHRA and CDR2 is YSYEKL. The CDR3 loop reads CASSQPQGGEDYEQYF. Written as DNA, the CDR3 is TGCGCCAGCAGCCAACCCCAGGGCGGGGAAGACTACGAGCAGTACTTC.

The chain links TRBV5-1 to TRBJ1-4; D not certain. Germline values: CDR1 SGHRS, CDR2 YFSETQ. Trimming cost V 6 bases and J 3 bases, with 15 bases left between them. The CDR3 covers 15 residues. CDR3: CASKSLGSPNEKLFF. In DNA, the CDR3 is TGCGCCAGCAAAAGTCTGGGGTCCCCTAATGAAAAACTGTTTTTT.

This chain uses TRBV6-2 or TRBV6-3 with TRBJ2-7; D possibly corresponds to TRBD2 (6 bases). CDR1 is MNHEY and CDR2 is SVGEGT in the germline V gene. Trimming cost V 6 bases and J 4 bases, with 10 bases left between them. The CDR3 spans 12 residues. The CDR3 coding sequence is TGTGCCAGCAGAGAGGGGAGGTACGAGCAGTACTTC. Its translation: CASREGRYEQYF.

The chain uses TRBV20-1 and TRBJ1-1; possibly TRBD1 for D (5 bases). In germline, CDR1 is DFQATT, CDR2 SNEGSKA (reference sequence). V was clipped by 2 bases and J by 0 bases, with 13 bases between them. This CDR3 is built from 15 residues. The CDR3 DNA follows: TGCAGTGCTAGAATACGGGGGGGGGTGAACACTGAAGCTTTCTTT. Its protein is CSARIRGGVNTEAFF.

Comments on this clonotype: At one end the junction does not follow the germline gene, possibly because of a read error. The chain is built from TRBV7-2 and TRBJ1-2; the match to TRBD1 covers 7 bases. This CDR3 spans 13 amino acids. CDR1 and CDR2 (germline): SGHTA, FQGNSA. The CDR3 DNA reads TGTGTCAGCAGCTTAGCGGAGACAGGGGGCTACACCTTC. This encodes CVSSLAETGGYTF.

The chain couples TRBV5-1 to TRBJ1-6; D not resolved. In germline, CDR1 is SGHRS, CDR2 YFSETQ. The CDR3 has 14 amino acids. Trimming shortened V by 0 bases and J by 11 bases, and 12 bases separated the two germline ends. CDR3 region: CASSLAIGEPPLHF. In DNA form, the CDR3 reads TGCGCCAGCAGCTTGGCCATTGGAGAGCCACCCCTCCACTTT.

V and J are TRBV7-9 and TRBJ2-4; possible D gene TRBD2, 6 bases. The CDR3 contains 13 residues. The germline V and J ends were trimmed by 5 bases and 8 bases, with 13 bases remaining between them. Per the germline V gene, CDR1 is SEHNR and CDR2 is FQNEAQ (reference sequence). The CDR3 reads CASSKTSLDIQYF. CDR3 nucleotide sequence: TGTGCCAGCAGCAAAACTAGCTTAGACATTCAGTACTTC.

The CDR3 DNA is TGTGCCAGCAGTTTCAGCAGAAACACCGGGGAGCTGTTTTTT. This codes for CASSFSRNTGELFF. This chain uses TRBV27 with TRBJ2-2; D call uncertain. The germline V gene encodes CDR1 MNHEY and CDR2 SMNVEV (reference sequence). The CDR3 has 14 amino acids. Trimming shortened V by 3 bases and J by 2 bases, and 7 bases separated the two germline ends.

This clonotype was seen ten or more times. The chain joins TRBV6-2 or TRBV6-3 to TRBJ2-7; 8 nucleotides align to TRBD2. The CDR3 length is 15 residues. The V and J ends lost 2 bases and 3 bases, in that order; junction bases with no gene match: 6. Per germline, CDR1 MNHEY and CDR2 SVGEGT. The CDR3 reads CASSYPMTSVYEQYF. The CDR3 DNA sequence: TGTGCCAGCAGTTACCCGATGACTAGCGTCTACGAGCAGTACTTC.

This clonotype has only a few counts. The genes are TRBV20-1 and TRBJ2-7, with D tentatively TRBD2 (6 bases). This CDR3 comprises 13 residues. The V and J ends lost 6 bases and 4 bases respectively, with 16 bases between them. Germline values: CDR1 DFQATT, CDR2 SNEGSKA (reference sequence). The CDR3 DNA reads TGCAGTGCCAGTCAAGAGGGAGGTTACGAGCAGTACTTC. It encodes CSASQEGGYEQYF.

This clonotype was detected a few times. The chain recombines TRBV5-1 with TRBJ1-1; D not certain. The CDR3 extends over 13 amino acids. Germline V CDR1 and CDR2: SGHRS, YFSETQ. V gave up 3 bases and J gave up 7 bases, with 13 bases separating them. CDR3 in DNA: TGCGCCAGCAGCTCCGGGTCCCTAGATGAAGCTTTCTTT. As protein: CASSSGSLDEAFF.

The V and J genes are TRBV5-1 and TRBJ2-5; 13 nucleotides line up with TRBD2. Germline values: CDR1 SGHRS, CDR2 YFSETQ. The CDR3 totals 16 residues. Trimming at V came to 4 bases and at J to 4 bases, leaving 7 bases not matched to a gene. The CDR3 is CASSMGLAGFGETQYF. The CDR3 DNA sequence: TGCGCCAGCAGCATGGGACTAGCGGGGTTTGGAGAGACCCAGTACTTC.

The chain couples TRBV20-1 to TRBJ2-7; TRBD2 agrees at 8 bases. The CDR3 is 16 amino acids. Trimming cost V 3 bases and J 2 bases; bases outside gene matches: 12. The germline CDR1 and CDR2 sequences are DFQATT and SNEGSKA (reference sequence). The CDR3 spells CSARPSGGDLAYEQYF. CDR3 DNA: TGCAGTGCTAGGCCCAGCGGGGGCGACCTAGCCTACGAGCAGTACTTC.

This clonotype was picked up many times. V is TRBV20-1 and J is TRBJ2-5; 9 bases agree with TRBD2. The CDR3 is 15 amino acids. J lost 4 bases, V lost 0 bases, and 6 bases had no gene match. The germline CDR1 and CDR2 sequences are DFQATT and SNEGSKA (reference sequence). The CDR3 spells CSARDSRGGGETQYF. CDR3 sequence (DNA): TGCAGTGCTAGAGATTCCCGCGGGGGGGGAGAGACCCAGTACTTC.

This clonotype was counted between two and nine times. The chain carries TRBV12-3 or TRBV12-4 and TRBJ2-1; TRBD2 matches 14 bases. J gave up 10 bases and V 6 bases, and 11 bases lay outside the gene matches. CDR3 length: 16 residues. The CDR3 is CASSRTGLAGGGEQFF. The CDR3 DNA reads as TGTGCCAGCAGCCGCACCGGACTAGCGGGGGGAGGCGAGCAGTTCTTC.

This clonotype was recorded many times. This chain links TRBV4-3 with TRBJ1-4; D gene ambiguous. Germline V lookup: CDR1 LGHNA, CDR2 YSLEER. V lost 4 bases and J lost 8, with 17 bases in between. CDR3 size: 15 residues. CDR3 in DNA: TGCGCCAGCAGCCCTCGGGAGATCTCTGGGGAAAAACTGTTTTTT. Its protein is CASSPREISGEKLFF.

A few counts support this clonotype. V and J are TRBV6-1 and TRBJ1-2; no clear D. CDR3 length equals 13 residues. V lost 2 bases, J lost 5 bases, and 9 bases lay in between. Germline V gene lookup returns CDR1 MNHNS and CDR2 SASEGT. The CDR3 DNA is TGTGCCAGCAGTGAAAGACACAGTTATGGCTACACCTTC. As protein: CASSERHSYGYTF.

This clonotype was seen more than once but under ten times. The CDR3 DNA is TGCAGTGCCCCATCAAGGCCCAGCGGGACTGAAGCTTTCTTT. Amino acid sequence: CSAPSRPSGTEAFF. The chain recombines TRBV20-1 with TRBJ1-1; no clear D gene. The CDR3 extends over 14 amino acids. Trimming removed 6 bases at V and 5 bases at J, with 19 bases between. Germline V gene sequence: CDR1 DFQATT, CDR2 SNEGSKA (reference sequence).

A few counts support this clonotype. The chain carries TRBV5-1 and TRBJ2-5; TRBD2 matches at 9 bases. The DNA end is more similar to TRBJ2-1, so the J call may be wrong. Germline CDR1 reads SGHRS; CDR2 reads YFSETQ. The CDR3 covers 15 residues. The CDR3 sequence is CASSGSGGPYNEQFF. The CDR3 nucleotides read TGCGCCAGCAGCGGTAGCGGGGGACCCTACAATGAGCAGTTCTTC.